The sequence of this T cell receptor beta chain was determined in a study of T-cell reconstitution after alpha-beta-depleted transplantation in children. The authors prepared the TCRbeta library with unique molecular identifiers. TCRdb fed the PCR reads into MiXCR, producing one record per CDR3 protein. The sample carries about 460,000 distinct CDR3 sequences, about 11% recorded once. Trimming cost V 1 base and J 4 bases; bases outside gene matches: 12. This CDR3 is 17 amino acids long. Germline V gene sequence: CDR1 SGHAT, CDR2 FQNNGV. Study-level findings and limits: Reportedly, alpha-beta T cells present about two months post-transplant originated from several hundred expanded clones of graft origin. A year had passed since transplant, and T-cell counts and diversity by then came mostly from newly produced T cells. Surviving recipient T cells and thymic progenitors accounted for the high day-60 TCRbeta diversity observed in some patients.

This clonotype showed up many times. Its antigen remains unknown. This sequence joins TRBV11-2 and TRBJ2-7, with 8 nucleotides matching TRBD2. This TCR was sampled from a child aged 2 to 10 with inherited bone marrow failure, due to receive a stem cell transplant. The sequenced sample was PBMCs, obtained before TCRalphabeta/CD19-depleted stem cell transplant. The CDR3 DNA reads as TGTGCCAGCAGCTTAGGACTCTTCGGCTCTAGCGGGTACGAGCAGTACTTC. Translated, it gives CASSLGLFGSSGYEQYF.